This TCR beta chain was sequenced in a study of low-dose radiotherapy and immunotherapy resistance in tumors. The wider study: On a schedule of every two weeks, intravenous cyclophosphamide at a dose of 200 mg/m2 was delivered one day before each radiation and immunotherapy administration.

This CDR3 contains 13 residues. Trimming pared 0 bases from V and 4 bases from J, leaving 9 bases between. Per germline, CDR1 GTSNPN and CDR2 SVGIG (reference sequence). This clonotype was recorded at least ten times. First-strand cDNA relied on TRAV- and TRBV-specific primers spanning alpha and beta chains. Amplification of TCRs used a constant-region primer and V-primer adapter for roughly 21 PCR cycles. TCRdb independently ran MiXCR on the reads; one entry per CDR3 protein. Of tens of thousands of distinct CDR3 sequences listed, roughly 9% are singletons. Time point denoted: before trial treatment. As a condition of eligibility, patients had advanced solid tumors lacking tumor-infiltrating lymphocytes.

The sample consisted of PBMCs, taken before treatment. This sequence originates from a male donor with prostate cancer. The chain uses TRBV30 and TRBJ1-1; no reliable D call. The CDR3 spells CAWSVQSVTEAFF. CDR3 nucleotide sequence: TGTGCCTGGAGTGTACAGTCTGTCACTGAAGCTTTCTTT.